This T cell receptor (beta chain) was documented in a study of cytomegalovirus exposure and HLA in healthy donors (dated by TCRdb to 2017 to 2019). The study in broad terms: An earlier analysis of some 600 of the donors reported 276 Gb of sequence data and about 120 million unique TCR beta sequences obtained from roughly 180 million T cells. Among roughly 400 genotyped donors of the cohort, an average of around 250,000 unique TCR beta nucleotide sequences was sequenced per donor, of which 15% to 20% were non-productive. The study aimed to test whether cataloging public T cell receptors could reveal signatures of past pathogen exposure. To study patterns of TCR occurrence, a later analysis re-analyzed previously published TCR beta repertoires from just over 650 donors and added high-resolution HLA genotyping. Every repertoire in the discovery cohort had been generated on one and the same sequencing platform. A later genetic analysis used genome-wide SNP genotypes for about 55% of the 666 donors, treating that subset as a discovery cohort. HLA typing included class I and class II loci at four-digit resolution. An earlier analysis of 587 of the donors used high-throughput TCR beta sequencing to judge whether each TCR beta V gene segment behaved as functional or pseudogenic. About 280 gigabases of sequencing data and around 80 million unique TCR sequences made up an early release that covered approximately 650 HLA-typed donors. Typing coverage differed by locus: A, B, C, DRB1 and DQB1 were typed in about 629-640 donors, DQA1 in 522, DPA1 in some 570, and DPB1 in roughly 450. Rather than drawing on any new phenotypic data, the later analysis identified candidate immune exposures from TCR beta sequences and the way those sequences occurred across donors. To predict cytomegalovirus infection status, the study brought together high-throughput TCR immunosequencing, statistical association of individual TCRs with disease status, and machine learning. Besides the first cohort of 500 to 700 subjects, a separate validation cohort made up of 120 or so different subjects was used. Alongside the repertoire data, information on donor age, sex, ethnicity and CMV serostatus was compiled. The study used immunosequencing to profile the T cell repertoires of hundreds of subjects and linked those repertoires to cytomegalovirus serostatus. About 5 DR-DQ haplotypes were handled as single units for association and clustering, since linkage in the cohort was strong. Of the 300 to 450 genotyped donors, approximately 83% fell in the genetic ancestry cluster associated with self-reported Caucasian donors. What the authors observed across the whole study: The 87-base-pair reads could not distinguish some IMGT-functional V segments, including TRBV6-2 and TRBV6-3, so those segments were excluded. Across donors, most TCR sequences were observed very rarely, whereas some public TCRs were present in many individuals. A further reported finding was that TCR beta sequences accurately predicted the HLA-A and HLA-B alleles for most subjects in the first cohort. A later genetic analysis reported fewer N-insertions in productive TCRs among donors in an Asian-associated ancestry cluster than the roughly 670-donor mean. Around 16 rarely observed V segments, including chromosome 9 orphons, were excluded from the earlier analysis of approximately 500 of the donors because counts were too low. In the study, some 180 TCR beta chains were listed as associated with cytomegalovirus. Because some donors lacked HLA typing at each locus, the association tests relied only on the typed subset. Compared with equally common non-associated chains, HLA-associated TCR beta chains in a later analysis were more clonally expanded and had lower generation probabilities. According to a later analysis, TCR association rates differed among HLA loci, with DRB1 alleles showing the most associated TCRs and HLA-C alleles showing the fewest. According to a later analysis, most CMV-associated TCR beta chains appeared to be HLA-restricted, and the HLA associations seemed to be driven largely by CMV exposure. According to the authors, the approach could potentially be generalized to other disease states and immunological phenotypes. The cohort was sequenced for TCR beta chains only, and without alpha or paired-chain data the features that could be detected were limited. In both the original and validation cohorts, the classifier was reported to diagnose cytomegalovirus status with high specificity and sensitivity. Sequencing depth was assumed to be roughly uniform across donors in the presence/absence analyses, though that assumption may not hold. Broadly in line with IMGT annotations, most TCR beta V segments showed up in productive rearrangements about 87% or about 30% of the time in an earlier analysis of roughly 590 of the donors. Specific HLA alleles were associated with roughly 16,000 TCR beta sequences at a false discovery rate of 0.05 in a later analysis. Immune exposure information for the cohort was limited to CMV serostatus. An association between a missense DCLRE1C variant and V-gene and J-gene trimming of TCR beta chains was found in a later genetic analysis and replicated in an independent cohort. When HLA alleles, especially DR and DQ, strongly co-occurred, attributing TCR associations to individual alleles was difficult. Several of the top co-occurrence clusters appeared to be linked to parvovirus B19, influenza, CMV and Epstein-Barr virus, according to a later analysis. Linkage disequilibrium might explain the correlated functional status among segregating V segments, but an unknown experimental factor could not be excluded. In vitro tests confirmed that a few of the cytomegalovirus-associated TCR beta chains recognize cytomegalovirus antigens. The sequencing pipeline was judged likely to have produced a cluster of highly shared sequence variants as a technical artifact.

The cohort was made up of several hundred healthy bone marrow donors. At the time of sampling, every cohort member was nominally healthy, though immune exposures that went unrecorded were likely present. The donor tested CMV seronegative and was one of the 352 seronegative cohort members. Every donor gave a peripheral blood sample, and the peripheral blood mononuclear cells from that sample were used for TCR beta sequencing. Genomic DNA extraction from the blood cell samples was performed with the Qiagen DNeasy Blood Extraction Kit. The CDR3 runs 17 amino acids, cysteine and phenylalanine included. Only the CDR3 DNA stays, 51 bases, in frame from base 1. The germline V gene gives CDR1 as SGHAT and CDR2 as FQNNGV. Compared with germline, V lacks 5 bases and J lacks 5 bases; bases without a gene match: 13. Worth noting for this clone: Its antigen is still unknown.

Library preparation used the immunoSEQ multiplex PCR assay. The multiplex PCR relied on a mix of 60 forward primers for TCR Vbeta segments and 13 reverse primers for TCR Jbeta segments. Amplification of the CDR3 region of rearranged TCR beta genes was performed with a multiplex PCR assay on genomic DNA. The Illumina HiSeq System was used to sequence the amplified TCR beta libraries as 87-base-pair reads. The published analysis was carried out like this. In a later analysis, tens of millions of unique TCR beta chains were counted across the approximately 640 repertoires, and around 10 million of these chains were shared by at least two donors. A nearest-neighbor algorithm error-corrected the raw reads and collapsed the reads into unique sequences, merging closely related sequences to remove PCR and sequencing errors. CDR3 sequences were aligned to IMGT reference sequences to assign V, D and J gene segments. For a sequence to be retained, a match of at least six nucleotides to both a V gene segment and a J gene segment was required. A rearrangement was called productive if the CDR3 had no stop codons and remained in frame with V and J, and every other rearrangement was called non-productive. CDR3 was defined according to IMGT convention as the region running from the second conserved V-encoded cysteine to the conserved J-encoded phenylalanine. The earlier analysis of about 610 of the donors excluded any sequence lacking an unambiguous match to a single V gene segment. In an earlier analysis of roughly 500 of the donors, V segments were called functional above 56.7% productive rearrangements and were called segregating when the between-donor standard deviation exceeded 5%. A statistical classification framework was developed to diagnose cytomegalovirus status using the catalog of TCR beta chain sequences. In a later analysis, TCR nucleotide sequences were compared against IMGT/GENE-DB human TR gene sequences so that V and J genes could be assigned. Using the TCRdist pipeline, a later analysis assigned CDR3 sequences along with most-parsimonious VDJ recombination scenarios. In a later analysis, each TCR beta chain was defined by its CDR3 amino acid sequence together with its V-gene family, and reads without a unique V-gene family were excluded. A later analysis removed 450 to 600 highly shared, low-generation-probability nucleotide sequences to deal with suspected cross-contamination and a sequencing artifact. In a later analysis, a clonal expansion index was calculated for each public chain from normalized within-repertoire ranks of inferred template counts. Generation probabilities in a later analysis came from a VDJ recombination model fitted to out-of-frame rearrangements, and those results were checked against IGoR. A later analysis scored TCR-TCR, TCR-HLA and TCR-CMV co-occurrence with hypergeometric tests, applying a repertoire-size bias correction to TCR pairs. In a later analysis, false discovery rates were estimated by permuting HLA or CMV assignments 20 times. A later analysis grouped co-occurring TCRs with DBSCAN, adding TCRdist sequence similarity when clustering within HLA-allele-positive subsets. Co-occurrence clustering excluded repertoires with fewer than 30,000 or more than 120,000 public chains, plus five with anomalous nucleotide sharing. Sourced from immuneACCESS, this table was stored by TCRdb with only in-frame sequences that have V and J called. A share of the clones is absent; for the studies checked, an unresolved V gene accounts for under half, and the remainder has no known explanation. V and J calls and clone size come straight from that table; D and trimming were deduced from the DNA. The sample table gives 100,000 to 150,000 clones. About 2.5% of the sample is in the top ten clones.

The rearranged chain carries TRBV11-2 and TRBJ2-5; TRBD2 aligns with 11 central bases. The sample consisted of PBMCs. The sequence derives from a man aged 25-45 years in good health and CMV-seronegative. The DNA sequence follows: TGTGCCAGCAGCCCGCGGCCGGGGACTAGCGGAGGCGAGACCCAGTACTTC. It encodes CASSPRPGTSGGETQYF.